The TCR beta chain described here comes from a study of blood T cell repertoires in COVID-19 (dated by TCRdb to the early 2020s). Regarding the complete study: Collaborator samples came from the United States, Italy and Spain and covered acute and convalescent phases of COVID-19. The prospective study material was composed of cDNA or gDNA derived from T cells, B-cell-depleted T cells, or PBMCs. The dataset comprised deeply sampled blood TCRbeta repertoires from subjects exposed to, actively infected with, or recovered from COVID-19. The repertoires were released in a freely available public database intended as a resource for research on the immune response to SARS-CoV-2. The samples were drawn from the first 160 participants of the ongoing ImmuneRACE study and from under 1,500 subjects provided by 6 global collaborators. A de-identified subject ID, COVID-19 status, age in years and sex were almost always included in the sample metadata. Where HLA class I and class II types were available, the types were taken from metadata supplied by the sample provider, not from assay-based typing.

One collaborating source in Seattle enrolled patients while the patients were actively infected and followed the patients over time throughout the course of disease. Whole blood was collected in K2EDTA tubes by collaborating institutions according to the institutions' own protocols. For TCRbeta analysis, collaborators shipped samples as frozen whole blood, isolated PBMCs, or DNA extracted from either of those sample types. Beyond this particular receptor, the publication reports: The quantity of clinical and demographic metadata differed by source and by participant and was supplied without curation.

Comments on this clone: There is no known antigen for this receptor. Base qualities are not recorded, but no much larger clone differs from it by a single base.

The immunoSEQ Assay, a bias-controlled multiplex PCR, was used to amplify TCRbeta CDR3 regions from genomic DNA. On the authors' methods: The number of nucleated cells in each sample was estimated by amplification of reference gene primers within the assay. To quantify the absolute abundance of each unique TCRbeta CDR3 rearrangement, sequence reads were collapsed and filtered. For each sample, productive Simpson clonality was calculated as the square root of Simpson's diversity index across productive rearrangements. The table comes from immuneACCESS by way of TCRdb, which keeps in-frame sequences with V and J called. Part of the clones is missing from these tables; in studies checked, under half for an unresolved V gene and the rest for unknown reasons. That table furnishes V, J and clone size, whereas the DNA furnished D and trimming. For this sample there are roughly 200,000 clones; 84% appear just once. The ten largest account for about 7.8% of the sample.

V is cut back by 6 bases and J by 9 bases, with 6 bases in the junction unmatched. The germline V gene sets CDR1 to MNHEY and CDR2 to SVGAGI. From the cysteine through the phenylalanine, the CDR3 covers 13 amino acids. The sequence is cut down to CDR3 DNA, 39 bases in frame from base 1. This receptor was obtained from a woman aged 80 or older with COVID-19, enrolled during active disease. The sample comprised peripheral blood. The sequence is built from TRBV6-5 and TRBJ1-5; TRBD1 agrees with 9 junctional bases. The DNA sequence follows: TGTGCCAGCAGAACCGGGACAGGGAGGCCCCAGCATTTT. Its protein reads: CASRTGTGRPQHF.